The 31 T cell receptor beta chains reported below all come from one sample, sequenced in a study of radiation and T cells in renal cell carcinoma. Produced via immunoSEQ multiplex PCR; TCRdb's table is partial and in-frame only. The sample has tens of thousands of clones, roughly 80% seen once; the top ten hold approximately 8.6%. Time point noted: blood 4 weeks post-SBRT, at nephrectomy. As to treatment: 15 Gy SBRT to primary tumor, nephrectomy 4 weeks later. This sample comprised blood, obtained from a patient whose treatment included radiotherapy and nephrectomy. Every receptor here comes from a man between 45 and 60 years old with renal cell carcinoma.

The chain couples TRBV7-8 to TRBJ1-5; D unclear. The germline V gene has CDR1 SGHVS and CDR2 FQNEAQ. Trimming shortened V by 5 bases and J by 1 base, and 6 bases separated the two germline ends. The length of the CDR3 is 13 residues. The CDR3 region has the DNA TGTGCCAGCAGCCACGGGAGCAATCAGCCCCAGCATTTT. Its protein is CASSHGSNQPQHF.

This chain connects TRBV19 to TRBJ2-1, with 7 bases lining up with TRBD2. CDR1 LNHDA and CDR2 SQIVND come from the germline V gene (reference sequence). With 6 bases clipped from V and 7 bases from J, the junction kept 9 bases outside the gene matches. This CDR3 comprises 14 residues. The DNA for the CDR3 is TGTGCCAGTAGGCAAAGCGGGGAGGGTAATGAGCAGTTCTTC. Translation gives CASRQSGEGNEQFF.

V and J are TRBV5-1 and TRBJ2-5; D remains unclear. The germline gives CDR1 SGHRS, CDR2 YFSETQ. The CDR3 totals 11 residues. The germline V and J ends were trimmed by 2 bases and 1 base, with 0 bases remaining between them. This chain's CDR3 is CASSFQETQYF. The CDR3, as DNA: TGCGCCAGCAGCTTCCAAGAGACCCAGTACTTC.

The chain has TRBV10-3 and TRBJ1-4; D might be TRBD1 (6 bases). Per germline, CDR1 ENHRY and CDR2 SYGVKD. Trimming stripped 3 bases from V and 3 bases from J, with 8 bases between. This CDR3 spans 14 amino acids. CDR3 coding DNA: TGTGCCATCAGTGACAGGGGTGCTAATGAAAAACTGTTTTTT. It specifies CAISDRGANEKLFF.

With respect to this clone: At one of its ends the junction is not consistent with the germline gene, which may arise from a read error. The rearrangement uses TRBV19 and TRBJ2-5, with D possibly TRBD1 on 6 matching bases. The J call may be incorrect, as the DNA end agrees better with TRBJ2-7. Germline values: CDR1 LNHDA, CDR2 SQIVND (reference sequence). The CDR3 runs to 13 residues. CDR3 amino acids: CASSRQEPYEQYF. As DNA, the CDR3 is TGCGCCAGTAGTAGACAGGAGCCCTACGAGCAGTACTTC.

This clone is labeled as medium-sized. V gene TRBV2 combines with J gene TRBJ1-1, with D hard to call. V was pared by 4 bases and J by 7 bases, with 13 bases between. This CDR3 comprises 13 residues. Germline V gene data show CDR1 as SNHLY and CDR2 as FYNNEI. The CDR3 loop is CASSGTEDGEAFF. In DNA, the CDR3 is TGTGCCAGCAGTGGGACGGAGGACGGTGAAGCTTTCTTT.

The rearrangement uses TRBV7-2 and TRBJ2-1, with TRBD1 matching 8 bases. CDR3 length equals 15 residues. J gave up 1 base and V 4 bases, and 3 bases lay outside the gene matches. Germline CDR1 and CDR2: SGHTA and FQGNSA. CDR3 DNA: TGTGCCAGCAGCTCCGGACAGGGATCCTACAATGAGCAGTTCTTC. Amino acids: CASSSGQGSYNEQFF.

This clone was seen only once. Other DNA sequences in this specimen translate into the identical CDR3. The V and J genes are TRBV30 and TRBJ2-2; D is unclear. This CDR3 is built from 15 residues. The V and J ends lost 3 bases and 6 bases respectively, with 17 bases between them. The germline gives CDR1 GTSNPN, CDR2 SVGIG (reference sequence). DNA for the CDR3: TGTGCCTGGAGCGGTACATCTATATTCTCCGGGGAGCTGTTTTTT. Translation gives CAWSGTSIFSGELFF.

V is TRBV4-2 and J is TRBJ1-3, with no clear D. This CDR3 comprises 16 residues. V gave up 0 bases and J gave up 0 bases, with 9 bases separating them. Germline CDR1 and CDR2: LGHNA and YNFKEQ. The CDR3 DNA reads as TGTGCCAGCAGCCAAGAGGGTATAAGCTCTGGAAACACCATATATTTT. Translation: CASSQEGISSGNTIYF.

This chain links TRBV6-1 with TRBJ2-2; TRBD1 matches 7 bases. CDR1 and CDR2 from the germline V gene are MNHNS and SASEGT. The CDR3 covers 15 residues. The V segment lost 6 bases and the J segment 0 bases; nucleotides outside the gene matches: 4. The DNA for the CDR3 is TGTGCCAGCAGGCCCGGGACAGCGAACACCGGGGAGCTGTTTTTT. Its translation is CASRPGTANTGELFF.

As DNA, the CDR3 is TGTGCCAGCAGCCCAAGGAGATCCACGGATAATTCACCCCTCCACTTT. Translated, it gives CASSPRRSTDNSPLHF. V is TRBV7-8 and J is TRBJ1-6; no definite D call. The V gene lost 5 bases and the J gene lost 5 bases, with 16 bases spanning the gap. CDR1 SGHVS and CDR2 FQNEAQ come from the germline V gene. The CDR3 length is 16 residues.

This rearrangement joins TRBV2 to TRBJ2-1; TRBD2 agrees at 8 bases. This CDR3 is built from 15 residues. CDR1 and CDR2 (germline): SNHLY, FYNNEI. Losses at the gene ends were 0 bases for V and 6 bases for J; bases not matched to a gene: 4. The CDR3 region is CASSEAGLGSNEQFF. CDR3 in DNA: TGTGCCAGCAGTGAAGCGGGACTAGGTTCCAATGAGCAGTTCTTC.

This clone was picked up one time. The gene calls are TRBV15 and TRBJ2-7, with D perhaps matching TRBD1 or TRBD2 (5 bases each). The ends were cut back, 0 bases at V and 2 bases at J, with 8 bases in the middle. CDR3 length: 14 residues. Germline values: CDR1 LNHNV, CDR2 YYDKDF (reference sequence). In DNA, the CDR3 is TGTGCCACCAGCAGAGATCTGGGGGCCTACGAGCAGTACTTC. Translating it yields CATSRDLGAYEQYF. The complete variable domain, with remaining parts taken from reference TRBV15 and TRBJ2-7, reads DAMVIQNPRYQVTQFGKPVTLSCSQTLNHNVMYWYQQKSSQAPKLLFHYYDKDFNNEADTPDNFQSRRPNTSFCFLDIRSPGLGDTAMYLCATSRDLGAYEQYFGPGTRLTVT.

The chain couples TRBV28 to TRBJ2-2; D gene uncertain. This CDR3 has 14 residues. Germline V lookup: CDR1 MDHEN, CDR2 SYDVKM. The ends were cut back, 2 bases at V and 5 bases at J, with 9 bases in the middle. The CDR3 spells CASSLRLNTGELFF. In nucleotides, the CDR3 is TGTGCCAGCAGTTTAAGGCTGAATACCGGGGAGCTGTTTTTT.

This chain connects TRBV7-2 to TRBJ2-7; D ambiguous. The V and J ends lost 6 bases and 2 bases respectively, with 17 bases between them. This CDR3 spans 15 amino acids. Germline-derived CDR1 and CDR2 are SGHTA and FQGNSA. The CDR3 sequence: CASSAAFAPAYEQYF. CDR3 coding DNA: TGTGCCAGCAGTGCCGCTTTTGCCCCCGCCTACGAGCAGTACTTC.

This clone has a handful of counts. The V call is TRBV19, the J call TRBJ1-1, with TRBD1 identical over 8 bases. The germline V gene encodes CDR1 LNHDA and CDR2 SQIVND (reference sequence). V lost 3 bases to trimming and J lost 1 base; unmatched junction nucleotides: 19. The CDR3 loop spans 20 amino acids. The CDR3 nucleotides are TGTGCCAGTAGTATCGGACAGGGAACACTAAACCGGCCCAAGAACACTGAAGCTTTCTTT. Its protein product is CASSIGQGTLNRPKNTEAFF.

The rearrangement uses TRBV7-6 and TRBJ2-3, with D possibly being TRBD1 or TRBD2 (5 bases each). This CDR3 spans 14 amino acids. V lost 5 bases and J 5 bases, leaving 14 bases between the germline ends. Per the germline V gene, CDR1 is SGHVS and CDR2 is FNYEAQ. The CDR3 sequence is CASSPTGGGDTQYF. CDR3 nucleotide sequence: TGTGCCAGCAGCCCTACCGGTGGGGGAGATACGCAGTATTTT. The full variable domain, rest sourced from reference TRBV7-6 and TRBJ2-3, is GAGVSQSPRYKVTKRGQDVALRCDPISGHVSLYWYRQALGQGPEFLTYFNYEAQQDKSGLPNDRFSAERPEGSISTLTIQRTEQRDSAMYRCASSPTGGGDTQYFGPGTRLTVL.

The V gene is TRBV30, the J gene TRBJ1-2, with D tentatively TRBD1 (5 bases). The CDR3 sequence is 17 residues long. CDR1 is GTSNPN and CDR2 is SVGIG in the germline V gene (reference sequence). V was shortened by 3 bases and J by 1 base, with 21 bases between the two germline ends. Written as DNA, the CDR3 is TGTGCCTGGAGCGCGACCTTTCCCGGGCAGGGTAACTATGGCTACACCTTC. As protein: CAWSATFPGQGNYGYTF.

The chain links TRBV2 to TRBJ2-1; no clear D gene. The germline V gene has CDR1 SNHLY and CDR2 FYNNEI. Trimming took off 6 bases at V and 8 bases at J, with 17 bases between the two ends. This CDR3 is 14 amino acids long. In nucleotides, the CDR3 is TGTGCCAGCAGAAAGTACCTCTCGGTCGATGAGCAGTTCTTC. This sequence encodes CASRKYLSVDEQFF. The variable domain in full, with the rest retrieved from reference TRBV2 and TRBJ2-1, is EPEVTQTPSHQVTQMGQEVILRCVPISNHLYFYWYRQILGQKVEFLVSFYNNEISEKSEIFDDQFSVERPDGSNFTLKIRSTKLEDSAMYFCASRKYLSVDEQFFGPGTRLTVL.

V gene TRBV4-2 combines with J gene TRBJ2-5; 8 bases line up with TRBD2. Losses at the gene ends were 0 bases for V and 1 base for J; bases not matched to a gene: 4. CDR3 length equals 16 residues. Germline V lookup: CDR1 LGHNA, CDR2 YNFKEQ. CDR3 sequence (DNA): TGTGCCAGCAGCCAAGAGTTTCGGGGGGGCCAAGAGACCCAGTACTTC. As protein: CASSQEFRGGQETQYF.

This sequence joins TRBV19 and TRBJ2-1; 13 bases map to TRBD2. The CDR3 extends over 16 amino acids. CDR1 is LNHDA and CDR2 is SQIVND in the germline V gene (reference sequence). The ends lost 5 bases at V and 5 bases at J; junction bases unmatched: 6. The CDR3 DNA reads as TGTGCCAGTAGTTCACGAGGGACTAGCGGGAACAATGAGCAGTTCTTC. Residues: CASSSRGTSGNNEQFF.

The chain links TRBV7-9 to TRBJ1-2, with TRBD1 matching 8 bases. From germline, CDR1 is SEHNR and CDR2 FQNEAQ (reference sequence). V was clipped by 5 bases and J by 0 bases; unmatched bases: 14. The CDR3 has 18 residues. The CDR3: CASSPTWTGRGANYGYTF. CDR3 nucleotide sequence: TGTGCCAGCAGCCCAACCTGGACAGGGAGAGGAGCTAACTATGGCTACACCTTC. Complete variable domain (other parts from reference TRBV7-9 and TRBJ1-2): DTGVSQNPRHKITKRGQNVTFRCDPISEHNRLYWYRQTLGQGPEFLTYFQNEAQLEKSRLLSDRFSAERPKGSFSTLEIQRTEQGDSAMYLCASSPTWTGRGANYGYTFGSGTRLTVV.

V gene TRBV5-4 combines with J gene TRBJ1-1; 10 bases line up with TRBD1. V was pared by 3 bases and J by 5 bases, with 7 bases of the junction left unmatched. Germline values: CDR1 SGHNT, CDR2 YYREEE (reference sequence). This CDR3 is 15 amino acids long. The chain's CDR3 is CASSSGTGVGTEAFF. CDR3 DNA: TGTGCCAGCAGCTCGGGGACAGGGGTTGGAACTGAAGCTTTCTTT.

The chain uses TRBV6-5 and TRBJ2-7; D may be TRBD2 (5 bases). CDR1 MNHEY and CDR2 SVGAGI come from the germline V gene. The CDR3 has 15 amino acids. V shed 2 bases and J shed 1 base, with 12 bases lying between them. The CDR3 sequence: CASSYTIGRSYEQYF. Written as DNA, the CDR3 is TGTGCCAGCAGTTACACTATAGGGAGATCCTACGAGCAGTACTTC.

The V gene is TRBV19, the J gene TRBJ1-1; D ambiguous. The CDR3 consists of 14 residues. Trimming removed 2 bases at V and 7 bases at J, with 14 bases between. CDR1 is LNHDA, CDR2 SQIVND, per germline (reference sequence). The CDR3: CASSINTEKNEAFF. CDR3 sequence (DNA): TGTGCCAGTAGTATAAATACAGAGAAGAATGAAGCTTTCTTT.

This clone was observed once. The chain recombines TRBV5-1 with TRBJ1-1; 7 bases map to TRBD1. V dropped 4 bases and J dropped 6; count of bases not matched to a gene: 6. The CDR3 is 13 amino acids. Germline V gene sequence: CDR1 SGHRS, CDR2 YFSETQ. The CDR3 DNA sequence: TGCGCCAGCAGCCTCGAGGGGGCGCCTGAAGCTTTCTTT. Encoded protein: CASSLEGAPEAFF.

The V and J genes are TRBV7-9 and TRBJ1-5, with 8 bases aligning to TRBD1. Germline V gives CDR1 SEHNR, CDR2 FQNEAQ (reference sequence). Losses at the gene ends were 5 bases for V and 7 bases for J; bases not matched to a gene: 4. The CDR3 sequence is 13 residues long. This chain's CDR3 is CASSDRGNQPQHF. CDR3 nucleotide sequence: TGTGCCAGCAGCGACAGGGGAAACCAGCCCCAGCATTTT.

The chain combines TRBV4-1 with TRBJ1-3; D not resolved. The CDR3 is made up of 17 amino acids. Germline CDR1 is MGHRA and CDR2 is YSYEKL. V dropped 0 bases and J dropped 1 base, with 13 bases sitting between them. The CDR3 is CASSQEWGFGSGNTIYF. The CDR3 nucleotides are TGCGCCAGCAGCCAAGAGTGGGGATTCGGTTCTGGAAACACCATATATTTT.

The chain has TRBV6-5 and TRBJ2-1; maybe TRBD2 (5 bases). Per germline, CDR1 MNHEY and CDR2 SVGAGI. This CDR3 spans 13 amino acids. The germline V and J ends were trimmed by 0 bases and 12 bases, with 12 bases remaining between them. The CDR3 sequence is CASSYSSSGGQFF. The CDR3 DNA follows: TGTGCCAGCAGTTACTCGTCTTCCGGAGGGCAGTTCTTC.

The chain uses TRBV29-1 and TRBJ2-7; D may be TRBD2 (6 bases). The V end was cut by 5 bases, the J end by 2 bases, with 10 bases between. The CDR3 length is 12 residues. The germline CDR1 and CDR2 sequences are SQVTM and ANQGSEA. The CDR3 region has the DNA TGCAGCGTTCTTGGGGGGACCTACGAGCAGTACTTC. Encoded protein: CSVLGGTYEQYF.

The rearrangement uses TRBV18 and TRBJ2-1, with a possible D match to TRBD1 (5 bases). Trimming shortened V by 0 bases and J by 2 bases, and 8 bases separated the two germline ends. The CDR3 consists of 15 residues. Germline CDR1 and CDR2: KGHSH and LQKENI. In DNA form, the CDR3 reads TGTGCCAGCTCACCACCGCCAGGGACCTACAATGAGCAGTTCTTC. Translated: CASSPPPGTYNEQFF.